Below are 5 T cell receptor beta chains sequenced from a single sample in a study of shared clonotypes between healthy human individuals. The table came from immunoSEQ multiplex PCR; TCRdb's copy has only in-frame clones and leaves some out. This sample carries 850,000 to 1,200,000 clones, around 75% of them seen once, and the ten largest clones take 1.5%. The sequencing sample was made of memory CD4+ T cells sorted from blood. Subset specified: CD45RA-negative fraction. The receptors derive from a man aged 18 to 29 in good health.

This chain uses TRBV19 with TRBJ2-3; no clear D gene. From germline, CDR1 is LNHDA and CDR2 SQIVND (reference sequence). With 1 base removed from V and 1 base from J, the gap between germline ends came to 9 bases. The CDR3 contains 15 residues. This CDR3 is CASSIAAIGTDTQYF. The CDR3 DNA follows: TGTGCCAGTAGTATAGCGGCGATTGGCACAGATACGCAGTATTTT.

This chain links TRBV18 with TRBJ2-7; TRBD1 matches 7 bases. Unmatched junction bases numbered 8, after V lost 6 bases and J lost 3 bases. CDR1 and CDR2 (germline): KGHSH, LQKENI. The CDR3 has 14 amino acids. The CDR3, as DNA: TGTGCCAGCTCCCTAGGGGGCGATTTCTACGAGCAGTACTTC. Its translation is CASSLGGDFYEQYF.

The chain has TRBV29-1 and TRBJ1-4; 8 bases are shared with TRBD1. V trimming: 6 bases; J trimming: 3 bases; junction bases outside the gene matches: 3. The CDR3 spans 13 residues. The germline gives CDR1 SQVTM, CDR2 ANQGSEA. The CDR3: CSVYRGSNEKLFF. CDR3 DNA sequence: TGCAGCGTCTACAGGGGGTCTAATGAAAAACTGTTTTTT.

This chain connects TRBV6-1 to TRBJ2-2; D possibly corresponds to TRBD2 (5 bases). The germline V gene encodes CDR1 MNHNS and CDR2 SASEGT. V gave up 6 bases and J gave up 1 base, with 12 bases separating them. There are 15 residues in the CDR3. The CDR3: CASRQRQVNTGELFF. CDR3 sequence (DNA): TGTGCCAGCAGACAGCGGCAGGTGAACACCGGGGAGCTGTTTTTT.

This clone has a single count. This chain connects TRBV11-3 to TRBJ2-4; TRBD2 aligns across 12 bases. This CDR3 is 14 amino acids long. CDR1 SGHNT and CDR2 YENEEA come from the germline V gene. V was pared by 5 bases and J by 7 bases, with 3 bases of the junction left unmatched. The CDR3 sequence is CASSKTSGSNIQYF. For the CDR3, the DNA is TGTGCCAGCAGCAAGACTAGCGGGAGCAACATTCAGTACTTC.